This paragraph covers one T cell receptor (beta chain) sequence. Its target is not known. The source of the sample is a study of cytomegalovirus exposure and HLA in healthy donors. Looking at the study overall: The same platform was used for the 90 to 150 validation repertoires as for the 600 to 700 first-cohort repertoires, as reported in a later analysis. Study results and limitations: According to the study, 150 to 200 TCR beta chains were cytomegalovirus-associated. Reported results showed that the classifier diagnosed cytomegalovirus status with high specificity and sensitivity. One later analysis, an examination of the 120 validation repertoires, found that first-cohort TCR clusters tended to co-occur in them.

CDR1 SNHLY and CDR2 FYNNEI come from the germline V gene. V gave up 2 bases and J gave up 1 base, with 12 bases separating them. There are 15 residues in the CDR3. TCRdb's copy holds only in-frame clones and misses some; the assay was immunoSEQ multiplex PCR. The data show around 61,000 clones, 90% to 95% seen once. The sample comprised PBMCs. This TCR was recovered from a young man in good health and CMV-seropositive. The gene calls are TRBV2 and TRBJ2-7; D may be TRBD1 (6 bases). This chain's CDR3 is CASSEYGGSSYEQYF. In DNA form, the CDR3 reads TGTGCCAGCAGTGAATATGGGGGCAGTTCCTACGAGCAGTACTTC.